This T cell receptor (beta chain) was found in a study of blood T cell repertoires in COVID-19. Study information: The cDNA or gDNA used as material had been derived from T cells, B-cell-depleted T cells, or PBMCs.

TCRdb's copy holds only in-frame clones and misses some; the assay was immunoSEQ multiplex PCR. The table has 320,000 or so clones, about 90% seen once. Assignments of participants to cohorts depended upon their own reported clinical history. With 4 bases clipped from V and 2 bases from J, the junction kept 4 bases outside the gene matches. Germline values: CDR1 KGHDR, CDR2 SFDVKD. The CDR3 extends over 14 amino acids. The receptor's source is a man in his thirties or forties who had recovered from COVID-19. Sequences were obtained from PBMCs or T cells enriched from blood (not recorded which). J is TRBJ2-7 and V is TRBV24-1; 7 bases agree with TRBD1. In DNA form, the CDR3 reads TGTGCCACCAGTGAGTGGGACAGACCCTACGAGCAGTACTTC. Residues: CATSEWDRPYEQYF.